This TCR beta chain was sequenced in a study of T cell responses to AZD1222 COVID-19 vaccine. Findings and limits, study-wide: Scientists sampled the repertoires only once the peak T cell response had passed. Donors skewed white British and female; clonal diversity was possibly underestimated. Just 5 or 6 AZD1222 recipients tested seropositive at baseline.

Method: immunoSEQ multiplex PCR; TCRdb's copy keeps in-frame clones and lacks some. The sample contains around 180,000 clones, approximately 92% of which appear only once. About this clone: Its antigen is undetermined.

This CDR3 spans 14 amino acids. Losses at the gene ends were 3 bases for V and 7 bases for J; bases not matched to a gene: 4. CDR1 is MNHEY, CDR2 SMNVEV, per germline (reference sequence). The TCR comes from an adult in good health. The material was peripheral blood, obtained on day 0 of AZD1222 vaccination. The rearrangement links TRBV27 to TRBJ1-4; 8 positions agree with TRBD1. CDR3 residues: CASSFQGAGEKLFF. For the CDR3, the DNA is TGTGCCAGCAGTTTTCAGGGGGCGGGTGAAAAACTGTTTTTT.